The 24 T cell receptor beta chains given below trace back to one sample, sequenced in a study of blood T cell repertoires in COVID-19. Assay used: immunoSEQ multiplex PCR; TCRdb lists only in-frame clones, some missing. The repertoire holds 100,000 to 140,000 clones, 80% to 95% seen once, with under 1.5% in the top ten. The sample comprised peripheral blood. The receptors shown here come from a woman in her twenties or thirties with acute or convalescent COVID-19.

The genes are TRBV2 and TRBJ2-1, with TRBD2 matching over 10 bases. V shed 3 bases and J 5 bases; nucleotides not matched to a gene: 4. CDR1 and CDR2 from the germline V gene are SNHLY and FYNNEI. The CDR3 totals 15 residues. CDR3 protein: CASSDGGLANNEQFF. The CDR3 bases are TGTGCCAGCAGTGATGGGGGACTAGCGAACAATGAGCAGTTCTTC.

The chain recombines TRBV19 with TRBJ2-1; D might be TRBD1 (5 bases). Germline CDR1 and CDR2: LNHDA and SQIVND (reference sequence). The CDR3 is made up of 12 amino acids. The V and J ends lost 5 bases and 6 bases respectively, with 8 bases between them. CDR3 bases: TGTGCCAGTAGTCCAGGGCCCAATGAGCAGTTCTTC. Translation gives CASSPGPNEQFF.

V gene TRBV6-5 combines with J gene TRBJ1-5; 7 positions agree with TRBD1. The CDR3 covers 14 residues. Unmatched junction bases numbered 9, after V lost 6 bases and J lost 7 bases. From germline, CDR1 is MNHEY and CDR2 SVGAGI. The CDR3 sequence is CASSPTGQGQPQHF. CDR3 in DNA: TGTGCCAGCAGCCCGACAGGGCAAGGCCAGCCCCAGCATTTT.

The rearrangement joins TRBV5-1 to TRBJ2-7; D might be TRBD1 (6 bases). Germline loops: CDR1 SGHRS, CDR2 YFSETQ. V lost 0 bases and J 7 bases, leaving 14 bases between the germline ends. The CDR3 sequence is 14 residues long. CDR3 in DNA: TGCGCCAGCAGCTTGGCCAGGGACACGCGGGAGCAGTACTTC. Translating gives CASSLARDTREQYF.

The chain recombines TRBV6-5 with TRBJ1-4, with 8 bases that match TRBD1. From germline, CDR1 is MNHEY and CDR2 SVGAGI. The CDR3 spans 14 residues. V was pared by 4 bases and J by 3 bases, with 1 base of the junction left unmatched. The CDR3 region has the DNA TGTGCCAGCAGTTTGGGACAGGCTAATGAAAAACTGTTTTTT. It encodes CASSLGQANEKLFF.

The gene calls are TRBV10-1 and TRBJ2-7; the D gene is possibly TRBD2 (5 bases). The germline V gene has CDR1 WNHNN and CDR2 SYGVQD (reference sequence). V was shortened by 11 bases and J by 3 bases, with 17 bases between the two germline ends. This CDR3 region has 13 residues. The CDR3: CASTRGTGYEQYF. The CDR3 nucleotides are TGCGCCTCAACCCGGGGTACCGGCTACGAGCAGTACTTC.

The DNA of the CDR3 is TGTGCCAGCCAGGGGCAGAACACCGGGGAGCTGTTTTTT. It encodes CASQGQNTGELFF. The chain employs TRBV9 and TRBJ2-2, with D perhaps TRBD1 (6 bases). The V gene's germline CDR1 is SGDLS and CDR2 YYNGEE. There are 13 residues in the CDR3. V gave up 7 bases and J gave up 1 base, with 8 bases separating them.

This chain uses TRBV28 with TRBJ2-3, with TRBD2 as a possible D gene (6 bases). The V gene lost 6 bases and the J gene lost 0 bases, with 13 bases spanning the gap. CDR1 MDHEN and CDR2 SYDVKM come from the germline V gene. The CDR3 has 15 residues. This chain's CDR3 is CASRPLAKSTDTQYF. As DNA, the CDR3 is TGTGCCAGCAGACCCCTAGCGAAGAGCACAGATACGCAGTATTTT.

This clone was found once. The chain is built from TRBV19 and TRBJ1-5, with TRBD1 matching 7 bases. With V trimmed by 6 bases and J by 0 bases, 8 bases remained unmatched. Germline V lookup: CDR1 LNHDA, CDR2 SQIVND (reference sequence). The CDR3 extends over 16 amino acids. The CDR3 sequence is CASSLGTANSNQPQHF. CDR3 nucleotides: TGTGCCAGTAGCCTAGGGACAGCTAATAGCAATCAGCCCCAGCATTTT.

The gene calls are TRBV7-3 and TRBJ2-1, with TRBD2 identical over 7 bases. V shed 3 bases and J 0 bases; nucleotides not matched to a gene: 8. CDR3 length: 17 residues. CDR1 SGHTA and CDR2 FQGTGA come from the germline V gene. The chain's CDR3 is CASSFSASGSSYNEQFF. The CDR3 region has the DNA TGTGCCAGCAGCTTTAGCGCTAGCGGAAGCTCCTACAATGAGCAGTTCTTC.

V and J are TRBV5-4 and TRBJ1-1; TRBD1 matches at 9 bases. The CDR3 runs to 16 residues. J gave up 3 bases and V 3 bases, and 9 bases lay outside the gene matches. From germline, CDR1 is SGHNT and CDR2 YYREEE (reference sequence). This chain's CDR3 is CASSWDWTGEDTEAFF. DNA of the CDR3: TGTGCCAGCAGCTGGGATTGGACAGGGGAGGACACTGAAGCTTTCTTT.

The chain links TRBV4-2 to TRBJ2-5; TRBD2 might be the D (6 bases). This CDR3 is 15 amino acids long. Trimming cost V 3 bases and J 1 base, with 12 bases left between them. Germline CDR1 and CDR2: LGHNA and YNFKEQ. The CDR3, as DNA: TGTGCCAGCAGCCAGAAAGGGGACTTCCAAGAGACCCAGTACTTC. Translating gives CASSQKGDFQETQYF.

The chain has TRBV5-5 and TRBJ2-1; 9 positions agree with TRBD2. The V and J ends lost 1 base and 4 bases, in that order; junction bases with no gene match: 6. Germline CDR1 is SGHKS and CDR2 is YYEKEE (reference sequence). CDR3 length equals 16 residues. The CDR3 DNA sequence: TGTGCCAGCAGCTTGAGGCGGGAGGGCCCGTACAATGAGCAGTTCTTC. This codes for CASSLRREGPYNEQFF.

The gene calls are TRBV19 and TRBJ2-3; 12 bases agree with TRBD2. This CDR3 has 16 residues. Looked up from germline, CDR1 is LNHDA and CDR2 is SQIVND (reference sequence). With V trimmed by 5 bases and J by 1 base, 4 bases remained unmatched. CDR3 loop: CASSLLAGGGTDTQYF. The CDR3 DNA reads TGTGCCAGTAGTCTACTAGCGGGGGGCGGCACAGATACGCAGTATTTT.

The chain links TRBV9 to TRBJ2-1; 8 nucleotides agree with TRBD2. Germline V lookup: CDR1 SGDLS, CDR2 YYNGEE. This CDR3 has 15 residues. V dropped 0 bases and J dropped 9; count of bases not matched to a gene: 8. This CDR3 is CASSVDYSGMVEQFF. As DNA, the CDR3 is TGTGCCAGCAGCGTAGATTATAGCGGGATGGTTGAGCAGTTCTTC.

The chain uses TRBV18 and TRBJ1-1; no clear D. V was cut by 3 bases and J by 3 bases, with 23 bases left in between. Germline values: CDR1 KGHSH, CDR2 LQKENI. CDR3 size: 18 residues. CDR3 sequence (DNA): TGTGCCAGCTCACCGATTTTCGGGTCTGTTTCCCAAGACACTGAAGCTTTCTTT. Its protein is CASSPIFGSVSQDTEAFF.

In DNA, the CDR3 is TGTGCCAGCAGGGAGCCGGCCACAGGGGGAGATACGCAGTATTTT. It encodes CASREPATGGDTQYF. The chain couples TRBV27 to TRBJ2-3, with 8 bases aligning to TRBD1. This CDR3 has 15 amino acids. V was clipped by 6 bases and J by 5 bases; unmatched bases: 10. Germline V gene lookup returns CDR1 MNHEY and CDR2 SMNVEV (reference sequence).

The CDR3 nucleotides read TGCGCCAGCAGTGGGGAGGGTTATTCACCCCTCCACTTT. It yields the protein CASSGEGYSPLHF. The rearrangement uses TRBV10-2 and TRBJ1-6; D is unclear. Germline CDR1 is WSHSY and CDR2 is SAAADI. CDR3 length: 13 amino acids. Deletions cut 4 bases from V and 8 bases from J, with 9 bases between.

This chain links TRBV15 with TRBJ2-1, with D perhaps matching TRBD1 (5 bases). V dropped 0 bases and J dropped 10 bases, with 16 bases sitting between them. The CDR3 runs 15 residues. The germline V gene has CDR1 LNHNV and CDR2 YYDKDF (reference sequence). CDR3 region: CATSRDLGQLREQFF. In DNA, the CDR3 is TGTGCCACCAGCAGAGATCTGGGGCAGCTTCGAGAGCAGTTCTTC.

The chain combines TRBV5-1 with TRBJ2-7; no reliable D call. Germline CDR1 is SGHRS and CDR2 is YFSETQ. The CDR3 loop spans 15 amino acids. V lost 0 bases to trimming and J lost 3 bases, with 13 bases between them. CDR3 DNA: TGCGCCAGCAGCTTGGAAATCGCAGGCTACTACGAGCAGTACTTC. Translation gives CASSLEIAGYYEQYF.

The V call is TRBV18, the J call TRBJ2-7, with TRBD1 identical over 9 bases. This CDR3 has 14 amino acids. Losses at the gene ends were 5 bases for V and 4 bases for J; bases not matched to a gene: 6. Germline lookup yields CDR1 KGHSH and CDR2 LQKENI. The CDR3 coding sequence is TGTGCCAGCTCAACAGGGGGCGGGCAGTACGAGCAGTACTTC. Its translation is CASSTGGGQYEQYF. Combining the CDR3 with reference TRBV18 and TRBJ2-7 gives the whole variable domain NAGVMQNPRHLVRRRGQEARLRCSPMKGHSHVYWYRQLPEEGLKFMVYLQKENIIDESGMPKERFSAEFPKEGPSILRIQQVVRGDSAAYFCASSTGGGQYEQYFGPGTRLTVT.

This chain joins TRBV5-5 and TRBJ2-1; TRBD1 matches 10 bases. CDR3 length: 14 amino acids. Germline V gene sequence: CDR1 SGHKS, CDR2 YYEKEE (reference sequence). The ends lost 4 bases at V and 8 bases at J; junction bases unmatched: 6. CDR3 residues: CASSRDRGDDEQFF. The CDR3 DNA follows: TGTGCCAGCAGCCGGGACAGGGGTGACGATGAGCAGTTCTTC.

V and J are TRBV3-1 (or the pseudogene TRBV3-2) and TRBJ2-5; D is perhaps TRBD1 (6 bases). Per the germline V gene, CDR1 is LGHDT and CDR2 is YNNKEL (reference sequence). The CDR3 consists of 14 residues. With 6 bases removed from V and 5 bases from J, the gap between germline ends came to 16 bases. The CDR3: CASRSTGSGETQYF. The CDR3 nucleotides are TGTGCCAGCAGATCAACAGGGTCTGGTGAGACCCAGTACTTC.

J is TRBJ2-1 and V is TRBV28, with 8 bases fitting TRBD2. Germline V CDR1 and CDR2: MDHEN, SYDVKM. The CDR3 runs 16 residues. After removal of 7 bases from V and 3 bases from J, the junction contained 11 bases not matched to a gene. The CDR3 bases are TGTGCCAGCAACCTGGTTCGGGGGGGTAACTACAATGAGCAGTTCTTC. As protein: CASNLVRGGNYNEQFF.